The TCR beta chain under discussion was sequenced for a study of T-cell memory formation after mild COVID-19. Study-wide points: Clones that got smaller from day 15 to 85 had even CD4/CD8, while clones growing later tipped toward CD4+. Largely, contracting CD4+ clones fell within CM and EM, and contracting CD8+ clones within EMRA. Pre-infection memory held some responding clones, suggesting pre-existing cross-reactive T cells responded.

In TCRdb, the 5' RACE reads were re-called with MiXCR into one record per CDR3 protein. Here the sample spans hundreds of thousands of distinct CDR3 sequences, approximately 19% being singletons. V lost 3 bases and J 5 bases, leaving 14 bases between the germline ends. CDR3 size: 14 residues. CDR1 is SGHKS and CDR2 is YYEKEE in the germline V gene (reference sequence). This clonotype showed up just a few times. No antigen is known for it. This rearrangement joins TRBV5-5 to TRBJ2-5, with D hard to call. The sample was PBMCs or a T cell subset sorted from them (not recorded which). The origin of this receptor is an adult woman who had mild COVID-19 (a few samples of this study predate the infection). Cell type and time point are not known. CDR3 DNA sequence: TGTGCCAGCAGCTGGCGGTCGGGCCGGGAGACCCAGTACTTC. Its protein product is CASSWRSGRETQYF.